Listed below are T cell receptor beta chains from one sample, sequenced in a study of cytomegalovirus exposure and HLA in healthy donors. Sequencing was performed with immunoSEQ multiplex PCR; in TCRdb, only in-frame clones are kept and a portion is missing. The sample holds some 170,000 clones; roughly 91% are singletons and the top ten take approximately 10%. Sequencing was done on a sample of PBMCs. These receptors were obtained from a woman aged 18-30 years in good health and CMV-seropositive. Both conserved end residues are part of each CDR3. A D gene is named only where the DNA matches it firmly. Not all rows give a size; the values are once, few, many and, for expanded clones, a class.

d_gene: -; j_gene: TRBJ1-3; abundance: -; v_gene: TRBV6-5; CDR3aa: CASSPAEAGNTIYF; CDR3nt: TGTGCCAGCAGCCCCGCAGAGGCTGGAAACACCATATATTTT
d_gene: TRBD2; j_gene: TRBJ2-3; abundance: -; v_gene: TRBV27; CDR3aa: CASAKGRERDTQYF; CDR3nt: TGTGCCAGCGCGAAAGGGCGGGAGAGAGATACGCAGTATTTT
d_gene: -; j_gene: TRBJ1-2; abundance: -; v_gene: TRBV28; CDR3aa: CASRFPEGRHGYTF; CDR3nt: TGTGCCAGCAGATTTCCCGAGGGGAGGCATGGCTACACCTTC
d_gene: TRBD1; j_gene: TRBJ1-2; abundance: -; v_gene: TRBV28; CDR3aa: CASSTPETGAGYTF; CDR3nt: TGTGCCAGCAGTACCCCCGAGACAGGGGCTGGCTACACCTTC
d_gene: -; j_gene: TRBJ2-7; abundance: -; v_gene: TRBV11-2; CDR3aa: CASSRDFNYEQYF; CDR3nt: TGTGCCAGCAGCCGGGACTTCAATTACGAGCAGTACTTC
d_gene: TRBD1; j_gene: TRBJ2-1; abundance: -; v_gene: TRBV7-9; CDR3aa: CASTFSAGTAVHEQFF; CDR3nt: TGTGCCAGCACCTTCTCCGCCGGGACAGCCGTGCATGAGCAGTTCTTC
d_gene: -; j_gene: TRBJ2-1; abundance: -; v_gene: TRBV7-9; CDR3aa: CASRLGPNNEQFF; CDR3nt: TGTGCCAGCAGACTAGGACCCAACAATGAGCAGTTCTTC
d_gene: -; j_gene: TRBJ2-1; abundance: -; v_gene: TRBV12-2; CDR3aa: CASRPPGLAGGSYNEQFF; CDR3nt: TGTGCAAGTCGCCCGCCGGGACTAGCGGGAGGAAGTTACAATGAGCAGTTCTTC
d_gene: -; j_gene: TRBJ2-7; abundance: -; v_gene: TRBV6-5; CDR3aa: CASGKGPNYEQYF; CDR3nt: TGTGCCAGCGGAAAGGGGCCCAACTACGAGCAGTACTTC
d_gene: TRBD1; j_gene: TRBJ1-5; abundance: -; v_gene: TRBV7-8; CDR3aa: CASSTTPDTGARRSNQPQHF; CDR3nt: TGTGCCAGCAGCACTACGCCAGACACAGGGGCCCGACGAAGCAATCAGCCCCAGCATTTT
d_gene: -; j_gene: TRBJ2-5; abundance: -; v_gene: TRBV5-4; CDR3aa: CASSYRGAGETQYF; CDR3nt: TGTGCCAGCAGTTACAGGGGAGCGGGAGAGACCCAGTACTTC
d_gene: -; j_gene: TRBJ2-5; abundance: -; v_gene: TRBV11-2; CDR3aa: CASSPRDPGIGETQYF; CDR3nt: TGTGCCAGCAGCCCCCGCGACCCAGGGATAGGAGAGACCCAGTACTTC
d_gene: TRBD1; j_gene: TRBJ1-2; abundance: -; v_gene: TRBV27; CDR3aa: CASSPQGQRGVINGYTF; CDR3nt: TGTGCCAGCAGTCCGCAGGGACAGCGCGGGGTAATTAATGGCTACACCTTC
d_gene: -; j_gene: TRBJ2-2; abundance: -; v_gene: TRBV4-2; CDR3aa: CASSQVTPGELFF; CDR3nt: TGTGCCAGCAGCCAAGTAACTCCCGGGGAGCTGTTTTTT
d_gene: TRBD2; j_gene: TRBJ2-5; abundance: -; v_gene: TRBV5-4; CDR3aa: CASSLAGGGTETQYF; CDR3nt: TGTGCCAGCAGCTTGGCCGGGGGAGGGACAGAGACCCAGTACTTC
d_gene: -; j_gene: TRBJ2-7; abundance: few; v_gene: TRBV5-5; CDR3aa: CASSSSTGSYEQYF; CDR3nt: TGTGCCAGCAGCTCCTCGACAGGCTCCTACGAGCAGTACTTC
d_gene: TRBD2; j_gene: TRBJ2-1; abundance: -; v_gene: TRBV10-3; CDR3aa: CAISGREGTSGPNEQFF; CDR3nt: TGTGCCATCAGTGGTCGGGAGGGGACTAGCGGGCCTAATGAGCAGTTCTTC
d_gene: -; j_gene: TRBJ2-2; abundance: -; v_gene: TRBV11-2; CDR3aa: CASSLTNTGELFF; CDR3nt: TGTGCCAGCAGCCTAACGAACACCGGGGAGCTGTTTTTT
d_gene: TRBD1; j_gene: TRBJ1-3; abundance: -; v_gene: TRBV18; CDR3aa: CASSRGQFSSGNTIYF; CDR3nt: TGTGCCAGCTCCCGGGGACAGTTTAGCTCTGGAAACACCATATATTTT
d_gene: TRBD2; j_gene: TRBJ2-2; abundance: once; v_gene: TRBV11-3; CDR3aa: CASSFPTGTSGRKNTGELFF; CDR3nt: TGTGCCAGCAGCTTCCCCACCGGGACTAGCGGGAGAAAGAACACCGGGGAGCTGTTTTTT
d_gene: TRBD2; j_gene: TRBJ2-1; abundance: -; v_gene: TRBV11-2; CDR3aa: CASSPGTSGTPGFF; CDR3nt: TGTGCCAGCAGCCCAGGGACTAGCGGGACTCCGGGGTTCTTC
d_gene: TRBD1; j_gene: TRBJ1-1; abundance: -; v_gene: TRBV27; CDR3aa: CASSWAGGSTEAFF; CDR3nt: TGTGCCAGCAGTTGGGCAGGGGGAAGCACTGAAGCTTTCTTT
d_gene: -; j_gene: TRBJ2-3; abundance: -; v_gene: TRBV7-6; CDR3aa: CASSLRAGADTQYF; CDR3nt: TGTGCCAGCAGCTTAAGAGCAGGGGCAGATACGCAGTATTTT
d_gene: TRBD2; j_gene: TRBJ2-7; abundance: -; v_gene: TRBV28; CDR3aa: CASSFISGGRVNYEQYF; CDR3nt: TGTGCCAGCAGTTTCATTTCGGGTGGGAGGGTTAACTACGAGCAGTACTTC
d_gene: TRBD1; j_gene: TRBJ2-3; abundance: -; v_gene: TRBV5-4; CDR3aa: CVSSSTGTENTDTQYF; CDR3nt: TGTGTCAGCAGCTCGACCGGGACAGAGAACACAGATACGCAGTATTTT
d_gene: TRBD1; j_gene: TRBJ2-7; abundance: -; v_gene: TRBV9; CDR3aa: CASSGQGHEQYF; CDR3nt: TGTGCCAGCAGCGGACAGGGTCACGAGCAGTACTTC
d_gene: TRBD1; j_gene: TRBJ2-6; abundance: -; v_gene: TRBV7-7; CDR3aa: CAILTGGRSGANVLTF; CDR3nt: TGTGCTATCCTGACAGGGGGCCGCTCTGGGGCCAACGTCCTGACTTTC